Sequencing of this T cell receptor beta chain was carried out in a study of T cell responses to AZD1222 COVID-19 vaccine. Whole-study context: Second doses at about 4 or about 12 weeks were pooled.

Using immunoSEQ multiplex PCR, the repertoire was profiled, and TCRdb retains in-frame clones only, with some absent. This sample has roughly 150,000 clones, with 85% to 95% found just once. Study-level points and caveats: Close to half of spike-specific TCRs reportedly recognize unmutated variant regions. Increases in Spike-specific TCR breadth and depth were seen after two AZD1222 doses. Seropositive AZD1222 recipients at baseline numbered only five or six.

With regard to this clone: Its cognate antigen is unknown.

From germline, CDR1 is KGHDR and CDR2 SFDVKD. This CDR3 spans 14 amino acids. Trimming shortened V by 5 bases and J by 5 bases, and 12 bases separated the two germline ends. The sequence derives from an adult in good health. The chain combines TRBV24-1 with TRBJ1-5; D may be TRBD1 (6 bases). Specimen: peripheral blood, collected on day 0 of AZD1222 vaccination. The CDR3 reads CATSGGGRDQPQHF. DNA of the CDR3: TGTGCCACCAGTGGCGGGGGGCGGGATCAGCCCCAGCATTTT.